The T cell receptor beta chain described here comes from a study of T cell responses to AZD1222 COVID-19 vaccine. About the study: Whether given at about 4 or about 12 weeks, second doses were pooled.

Sequencing used immunoSEQ multiplex PCR; TCRdb keeps in-frame clones, though not all of them. The sample contains about 110,000 clones, approximately 83% of which appear only once. A note on this clone: Antigen: not known.

Study-level findings and limits: Spike-specific TCR breadth and depth grew following two AZD1222 doses. Regions 160-218 and 743-854 held dominance among vaccine-associated CD4 TCRs, which spanned spike. White British donors predominated, females outnumbered males, and clonal diversity was possibly underestimated.

CDR3 length: 14 amino acids. Trimming removed 2 bases at V and 6 bases at J, with 13 bases between. Germline CDR1 and CDR2: KGHSH and LQKENI. The material was peripheral blood, obtained on day 0 of AZD1222 vaccination. The V and J genes are TRBV18 and TRBJ1-2, with D perhaps matching TRBD1 (5 bases). This TCR came from an adult in good health. CDR3 protein: CASSPMSGLDGYTF. The CDR3 nucleotides read TGTGCCAGCTCACCAATGTCAGGGTTGGATGGCTACACCTTC.